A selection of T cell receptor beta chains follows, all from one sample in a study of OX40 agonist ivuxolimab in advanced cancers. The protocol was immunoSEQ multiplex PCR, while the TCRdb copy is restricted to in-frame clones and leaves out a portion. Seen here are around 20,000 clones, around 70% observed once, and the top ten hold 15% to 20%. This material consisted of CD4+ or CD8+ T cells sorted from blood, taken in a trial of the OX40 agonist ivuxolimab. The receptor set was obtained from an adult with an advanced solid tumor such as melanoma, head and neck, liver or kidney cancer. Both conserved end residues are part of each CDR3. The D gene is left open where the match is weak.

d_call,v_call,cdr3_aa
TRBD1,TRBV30,CAWRVQGSWNSPLHF
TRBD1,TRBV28,CASSFGTGFYGYTF
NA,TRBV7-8,CASRPDSLGYEQYF
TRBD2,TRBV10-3,CAISPTSGSYEQYF
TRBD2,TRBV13,CASSLGGRASGSNEQYF
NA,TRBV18,CASSPSRAPGGETQYF
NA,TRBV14,CASSQGRRRQPSYEQYF
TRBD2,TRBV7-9,CASSLAQTSGSDEQYF
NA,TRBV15,CATSRGRESNEQFF
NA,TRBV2,CASSGLAYNEQFF
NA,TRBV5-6,CASSLVPSNYGYTF
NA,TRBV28,CASSLGNPPYNEQFF
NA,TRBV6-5,CASSYFGGSDGYTF
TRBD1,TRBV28,CASRRTGDGGNQPQHF
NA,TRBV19,CASSILGLDTQYF
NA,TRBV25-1,CASSETLPWQSTYEQYF